This T cell receptor beta chain was recorded in a study of control samples from healthy donors and cancer patients. V was trimmed by 0 bases and J by 4 bases, leaving 9 bases between them. Germline CDR1 PRHDT, CDR2 FYEKMQ (reference sequence). CDR3 length: 15 amino acids. TCRdb's table, derived via immunoSEQ multiplex PCR, lists solely in-frame clones and lacks some. Seen here are 150,000 to 200,000 clones, about 92% observed once, and the top ten hold just over 1.4%. The source is a man aged 25 to 45 in good health. Source material: blood. The chain links TRBV13 to TRBJ2-2; possible D gene TRBD1, 5 bases. CDR3 sequence reads: CASSLGGVGTGELFF. CDR3 coding DNA: TGTGCCAGCAGCTTAGGAGGGGTAGGCACCGGGGAGCTGTTTTTT.